This T cell receptor beta chain was captured by sequencing in a study of T-cell memory formation after mild COVID-19. In the study overall: TCR clusters mostly belonged to single donors. Whole-study findings and limits: Second-wave clones with a day 37 peak had unconfirmed SARS-CoV-2 specificity.

This clonotype turned up a few times. As yet, its antigen is unknown. The 5'RACE method, run with constant-segment primers, produced TCR alpha and TCR beta cDNA libraries (carrying sample barcodes and UMIs). TCRdb re-analysed the 5' RACE reads in MiXCR, keeping a single row per CDR3 protein. This table has about 140,000 distinct CDR3 sequences, 11% to 15% appearing once. Trimming pared 4 bases from V and 1 base from J, leaving 10 bases between. The CDR3 spans 14 residues. Germline V gene lookup returns CDR1 MNHEY and CDR2 SVGAGI. V and J are TRBV6-5 and TRBJ1-1; perhaps TRBD1 as D (5 bases). This clonotype was obtained from an adult woman who had mild COVID-19 (a few samples of this study predate the infection). Cell type and time point are not known. Sequenced sample: PBMCs or a T cell subset sorted from them (not recorded which). The chain's CDR3 is CASSLWGGNTEAFF. DNA for the CDR3: TGTGCCAGCAGTTTGTGGGGCGGGAACACTGAAGCTTTCTTT.